This T cell receptor beta chain comes out of a study of cytomegalovirus exposure and HLA in healthy donors. Study-level information: Among the 400 or so donors who were genotyped, over 70% fell in the genetic ancestry cluster that is associated with self-reported Caucasian donors.

Study results and limitations: In a later analysis, V- and J-gene trimming of beta chains associated with a DCLRE1C missense variant, replicated independently. Within an earlier analysis, most TCR beta V segments proved productive either about 90% or about 30% of the time.

Worth noting for this clone: What it binds is unknown.

The primer mix had 60 Vbeta and 13 Jbeta primers. Here immunoSEQ multiplex PCR was the method, and the copy in TCRdb shows in-frame clones only, minus some. The data show 150,000 to 200,000 clones, approximately 78% seen once. The CDR3 extends over 16 amino acids. Germline CDR1 is SGHVS and CDR2 is FNYEAQ. V was cut by 7 bases and J by 0 bases, with 17 bases left in between. V gene TRBV7-6 combines with J gene TRBJ2-3, with a possible D match to TRBD2 (5 bases). The source material was PBMCs. The receptor was isolated from a girl aged 2-10 years in good health and CMV-seropositive. The CDR3 bases are TGTGCCAGCACCCCCATGGGGAGCGGTAGCACAGATACGCAGTATTTT. It is translated as CASTPMGSGSTDTQYF.